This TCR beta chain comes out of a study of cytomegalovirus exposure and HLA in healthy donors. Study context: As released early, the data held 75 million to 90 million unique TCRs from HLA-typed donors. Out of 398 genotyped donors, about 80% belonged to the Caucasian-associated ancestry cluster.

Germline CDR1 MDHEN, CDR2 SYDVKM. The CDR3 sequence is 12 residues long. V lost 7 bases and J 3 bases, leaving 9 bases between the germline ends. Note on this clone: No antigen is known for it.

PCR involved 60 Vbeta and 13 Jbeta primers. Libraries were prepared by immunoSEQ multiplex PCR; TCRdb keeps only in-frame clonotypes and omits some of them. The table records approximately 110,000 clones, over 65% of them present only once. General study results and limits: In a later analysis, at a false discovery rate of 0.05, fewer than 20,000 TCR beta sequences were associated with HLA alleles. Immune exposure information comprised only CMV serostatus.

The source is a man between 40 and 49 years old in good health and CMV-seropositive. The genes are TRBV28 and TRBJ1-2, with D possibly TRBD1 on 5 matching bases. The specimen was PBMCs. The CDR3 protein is CASNQGYYGYTF. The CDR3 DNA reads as TGTGCCAGCAACCAGGGTTACTATGGCTACACCTTC.